The subject of this entry is one T cell receptor (beta chain). What it recognizes is unknown. The data derive from a study of CD8 T cells in ankylosing spondylitis. The study's findings and limits: Ankylosing spondylitis blood appeared to be characterized by a TCR beta motif of eight or nine highly homologous variants.

From germline, CDR1 is DFQATT and CDR2 SNEGSKA (reference sequence). V lost 7 bases to trimming and J lost 7 bases, with 14 bases between them. This CDR3 has 11 residues. It was by quantitative 5'-RACE with molecular barcodes that TCR beta libraries were made. MiXCR was run by TCRdb on the 5' RACE reads, yielding one entry per CDR3 protein. There are about 350,000 distinct CDR3 sequences in the sample; approximately 22% occur only once, and under 15% lies in the top ten. The sample was blood, either unsorted or a sorted T cell fraction (not recorded which). This TCR derives from a male donor with ankylosing spondylitis or in good health (not recorded which). The chain combines TRBV20-1 with TRBJ2-7, with D maybe TRBD1 (6 bases). The CDR3 spells CSVGGPVEQYF. CDR3 bases: TGCAGTGTAGGGGGTCCGGTGGAGCAGTACTTC.